This entry lists 4 T cell receptor beta chains sequenced from one sample in a study of blood T cell repertoires in COVID-19. Libraries were prepared by immunoSEQ multiplex PCR; TCRdb keeps only in-frame clonotypes and omits some of them. Of around 180,000 clones in the sample, 85% to 90% are singletons; the top ten hold less than 3%. The sample was peripheral blood. These TCRs come from a woman in her twenties or thirties with active or convalescent COVID-19.

This chain connects TRBV24-1 to TRBJ2-1; 8 bases line up with TRBD2. CDR1 is KGHDR and CDR2 is SFDVKD in the germline V gene. The J segment lost 3 bases and the V segment lost 4 bases, leaving 7 bases of the junction unmatched. This CDR3 contains 16 residues. The CDR3 protein is CATSDPNGRVYNEQFF. The CDR3 bases are TGTGCCACCAGTGACCCTAACGGGAGGGTCTACAATGAGCAGTTCTTC.

This clone was seen once. The V gene is TRBV2, the J gene TRBJ2-1; TRBD1 matches at 9 bases. With 6 bases clipped from V and 9 bases from J, the junction kept 6 bases outside the gene matches. This CDR3 comprises 13 residues. CDR1 is SNHLY, CDR2 FYNNEI, per germline. The CDR3 DNA is TGTGCCAGCAGGGGGGACAGGGAAGTTGAGCAGTTCTTC. Translating gives CASRGDREVEQFF.

This sequence joins TRBV11-2 and TRBJ2-2, with 7 bases identical to TRBD1. In germline, CDR1 is SGHAT, CDR2 FQNNGV. This CDR3 comprises 15 residues. Trimming removed 1 base from V and 5 bases from J; junction bases left unmatched: 4. The CDR3 spells CASSLVTGVTGELFF. In DNA, the CDR3 is TGTGCCAGCAGCTTAGTAACAGGGGTGACCGGGGAGCTGTTTTTT.

The rearrangement joins TRBV27 to TRBJ2-5; TRBD2 is a possible D gene (6 bases). Trimming stripped 2 bases from V and 5 bases from J, with 9 bases between. The CDR3 spans 13 residues. Germline loops: CDR1 MNHEY, CDR2 SMNVEV (reference sequence). CDR3 amino acids: CASSLRGVETQYF. In nucleotides, the CDR3 is TGTGCCAGCAGTTTACGCGGGGTGGAGACCCAGTACTTC.